This T cell receptor (beta chain) was documented in a study of CD8+ T cells in alopecia areata. Extracted RNA was reverse transcribed into cDNA, the sequencing template. Produced via immunoSEQ multiplex PCR; TCRdb's table is partial and in-frame only. The sample records around 190,000 clones, approximately 57% being singletons. Treatment of the sample: oral pan-JAK inhibitor, 5-10 mg twice daily. The starting material was CD4+ T cells sorted from blood, obtained at week 24, from a patient treated with tofacitinib. The TCR was taken from a human donor with alopecia areata.

The CDR3 reads CASSLIGTSGGSYNEQFF. CDR3 bases: TGTGCCAGCAGCTTAATCGGGACTAGCGGGGGTTCTTACAATGAGCAGTTCTTC. The rearrangement links TRBV7-9 to TRBJ2-1, with 14 bases lining up with TRBD2. The CDR3 has 18 amino acids. Germline CDR1 and CDR2: SEHNR and FQNEAQ (reference sequence). The V gene end was trimmed by 2 bases and the J gene end by 4 bases; junction bases not matched to a gene: 7.